This record looks at one TCR beta chain sequence and its context. The CDR3 length is 15 residues. CDR1 LGHNA and CDR2 YSLEER come from the germline V gene. V was clipped by 1 base and J by 10 bases; unmatched bases: 7. This sample was taken from a study of blood T cells in healthy people across ages. It was with a sample-barcoded 5' primer and a J-beta primer mix that a second PCR of about 7 to 12 cycles was run. TCRdb reanalysed the 5' RACE reads using MiXCR and keeps one entry per CDR3 protein. This table has approximately 2,000,000 distinct CDR3 sequences, about 39% appearing once. This receptor was identified in a human donor in good health. The sample comprised blood. This rearrangement joins TRBV4-3 to TRBJ1-6; 7 bases line up with TRBD1. CDR3 nucleotide sequence: TGCGCCAGCAGCCAAGCGCGAGGGGGCCAGTCACCCCTCCACTTT. This encodes CASSQARGGQSPLHF.